Sequencing of this T cell receptor beta chain was carried out in a study of blood T cell repertoires in COVID-19. Study background: Acute-phase and convalescent COVID-19 samples originated in the United States, Italy and Spain. The analysed material was cDNA or gDNA that came from T cells, B-cell-depleted T cells, or PBMCs.

The CDR3 spans 13 residues. V shed 4 bases and J shed 8 bases, with 15 bases lying between them. Germline V gene data show CDR1 as SGDLS and CDR2 as YYNGEE. In this sample, this clone turned up a few times. Original processing notes: Nucleated cell counts were estimated from reference gene primer amplification. Sequencing was performed with immunoSEQ multiplex PCR; in TCRdb, only in-frame clones are kept and a portion is missing. The D gene and trimming were derived from the DNA, and the V and J assignments and clone size from that table. The sample yields around 64,000 clones, approximately 84% seen once.

The sequencing sample was made of peripheral blood. This chain joins TRBV9 and TRBJ1-2, with D possibly TRBD1 on 5 matching bases. This receptor was obtained from a man in his forties or fifties with active COVID-19. The CDR3 nucleotides are TGTGCCAGCAGCATGGGAGGGGAGGGAGGCTACACCTTC. Residues: CASSMGGEGGYTF.